This TCR beta chain was recovered during a study of human versus mouse CDR3 diversity and MHC coevolution (dated by TCRdb to 2016 to 2017). For the study in its entirety: The immunoSEQ assay was reported to detect one in 200,000 T cells and to minimize multiplex PCR amplification bias. Across mouse and human samples, each sample had between about 0.6 x 10^7 and 1.6 x 10^7 valid reads. Repertoires of human naive CD4 T cells were used as a reference for TCR selection on multiple MHC II alleles and were compared against human-TCR-locus transgenic mice carrying single MHC II. Three healthy volunteer blood donors made up the human cohort, with one aged 30 to 39, one aged 40 to 50 and one aged 60 to 70 at collection. Overall study results and their limits: Because human T cells were selected on 5 or 6 MHC II alleles, repertoire diversity in humans and mice was not considered directly comparable. Two of the three human donors showed the lowest clonal inequality scores among all compared groups. On average, humans had more CDR3 deletions and insertions than mice, indicating greater exonuclease and TdT activity. The largest TCR beta repertoire, 1.5 million to 2 million clonotypes, was estimated by iCHAO1 for humans, a finding likely attributable to selection by multiple MHC II molecules.

Genomic DNA was extracted from the sorted cells using the QIAGEN blood and tissue kit and was quantified on a NanoDrop 1000. Using multiplex PCR of genomic DNA, the immunoSEQ platform deep sequenced and quantified the TCR alpha and beta chains. From the authors' description of their analysis: Annotation of the TCR sequences relied on IMGT gene and region definitions. Out-of-frame rearrangements were used as a proxy for the preselection repertoire and compared with in-frame clonotypes. The iCHAO1 estimator supplied with the immunoSEQ platform was used to estimate repertoire size. A Gini index, which is based on the Lorenz curve, was applied to in-frame amino acid clonotypes to measure clonal inequality. The intersect function of the R package tcR was used to count shared clonotypes, and the Jaccard index was used to score similarity. The R prcomp function was used without normalization to run principal component analysis of V, J and V-J usage frequencies. TCRdb stores this immuneACCESS table with in-frame sequences only. Part of the clones is absent; in the studies checked, under half of the shortfall reflects unresolved V genes, and no reason is known for the rest. V and J calls and clone size are those listed in that table; D and trimming were worked out from the DNA. The sample table contains about 73,000 clones; only one count was recorded for just under 95% of them. Jointly, the top ten make up around 0.15% of the sample.

Fluorescence-activated cell sorting was used to pull naive CD4 T cells, meaning cells that were CD45RO-negative and CD62L-positive, out of the PBMCs. About 50 ml of fresh peripheral blood was drawn per donor, and PBMCs were isolated by Ficoll density centrifugation. Cells were sorted on a FACSAria III instrument, and every sample had a purity above 90%. The germline V gene specifies MGHRA as CDR1 and YSYEKL as CDR2. The CDR3 spans 17 residues, from the cysteine through the phenylalanine. Here the CDR3 DNA is all that survives: 51 bases in frame from base 1. Trimming costs V 1 base and J 5 bases, and their ends lie 20 bases apart. Regarding this clone: Its target antigen remains unknown. Base qualities are not provided; no much larger clone lies one nucleotide away.

The V gene is TRBV4-1 and the J gene is TRBJ1-1; the D region possibly corresponds to TRBD1 (5 bases align). This receptor was obtained from a person between 25 and 69 years old in good health. The sequenced sample consisted of naive CD4+ T cells from blood. Interpreted using the paper, the cell subset or site label stands for: CD45RO-negative CD62L-positive naive CD4 T cells. The nucleotide sequence is given as TGCGCCAGCAGCCAAGGGGGCCGGGGGAGGAGTAAAACTGAAGCTTTCTTT. Translation gives CASSQGGRGRSKTEAFF.